This entry is about one T cell receptor (beta chain). Its antigen is as yet unknown. Data came from immunoSEQ multiplex PCR; TCRdb stores just in-frame clones and leaves some out. The sample records some 370,000 clones, about four fifths being singletons. Treatment denoted: 19 received Ad26.COV2.S at low or high dose, single or two shots; 5 received placebo; per-sample allocation not given. Sampling was done on day 63 after the first vaccine or placebo injection. Germline lookup yields CDR1 KGHSH and CDR2 LQKENI. CDR3 length: 14 amino acids. The V gene lost 5 bases and the J gene lost 1 base, with 11 bases spanning the gap. The entry originates in a study of Ad26.COV2.S vaccination and SARS-CoV-2 variants. On the study more broadly: Among those in the COV1001 Ad26.COV2.S trial arm was the donor. Ad26.COV2.S was injected intramuscularly once or twice, 56 days apart. Whole-study results and caveats: After vaccination, reports described spike-specific CD8+ and CD4+ T cell responses as showing substantial breadth. Placebo recipients and vaccine recipients were similar in non-spike TCR breadth.

The chain uses TRBV18 and TRBJ1-1; D unresolved. The source was peripheral blood, collected in a trial of Ad26.COV2.S vaccine versus placebo. The sequence was obtained from a person between 18 and 59 years old who received the Ad26.COV2.S COVID-19 vaccine or a placebo. CDR3: CASSFGGANTEAFF. Written as DNA, the CDR3 is TGTGCCAGCTCATTCGGCGGCGCGAACACTGAAGCTTTCTTT. Full variable domain (missing parts from reference TRBV18 and TRBJ1-1): NAGVMQNPRHLVRRRGQEARLRCSPMKGHSHVYWYRQLPEEGLKFMVYLQKENIIDESGMPKERFSAEFPKEGPSILRIQQVVRGDSAAYFCASSFGGANTEAFFGQGTRLTVV.